The T cell receptor (beta chain) under discussion was sequenced for a study of blood T cells in healthy people across ages. This clonotype was seen a single time. The use of a sample-barcoded 5' primer and a J-beta primer mix characterized a second PCR of about 7 to 12 cycles. Researchers report that a template-switch adaptor with 12 random nucleotides tagged each cDNA molecule. TCRdb independently ran MiXCR on the 5' RACE reads; one entry per CDR3 protein. The profile shows 600,000 or so distinct CDR3 sequences, 47% of them singletons. Germline assignment: CDR1 SEHNR and CDR2 FQNEAQ (reference sequence). CDR3 length equals 15 residues.

The sequence derives from a man of 80 years or more in good health. V and J are TRBV7-9 and TRBJ2-5; 10 bases map to TRBD1. The better agreement between TRBJ2-7 and the DNA end casts doubt on the J call. The sequenced material came from blood. The CDR3: CASSLGQGALHEQYF. For the CDR3, the DNA is TGTGCCAGCAGCTTAGGACAGGGGGCTTTGCACGAGCAGTACTTC.